This T cell receptor beta chain originates from a study of T cell responses to AZD1222 COVID-19 vaccine. Study-wide points: Most donors were white British and more were female, and clonal diversity was possibly underestimated.

This CDR3 is built from 16 residues. The germline CDR1 and CDR2 sequences are LNHDA and SQIVND (reference sequence). Trimming cost V 6 bases and J 0 bases, with 17 bases left between them. Points on this clone: Its antigen remains unknown.

Assay: immunoSEQ multiplex PCR; the TCRdb copy retains only in-frame clones and omits some. Found here are 150,000 to 190,000 clones, around 85% of them singletons; the top ten hold 5.5% to 7%. This receptor was obtained from an adult who had recovered from COVID-19. This sequence joins TRBV19 and TRBJ1-2; D is possibly TRBD1 (6 bases). The sample consisted of peripheral blood, taken after recovery from COVID-19. The CDR3 nucleotides are TGTGCCAGTAGCTTGACCTGGGACACGTCTAACTATGGCTACACCTTC. This sequence encodes CASSLTWDTSNYGYTF.